This entry features one T cell receptor (beta chain) sequence. One junction end disagrees with the germline gene, perhaps due to a read error. The sample comes from a study of blood T cell repertoires in COVID-19. Across the whole study: Italy, Spain and the United States were the sources of the convalescent and acute COVID-19 samples. PBMCs, B-cell-depleted T cells, or T cells were the source of the cDNA or gDNA that made up the material.

Methods used by the authors: By means of reference gene primer amplification, nucleated cell counts were estimated. Sequenced by immunoSEQ multiplex PCR; TCRdb stores in-frame clones only, minus some. Clonal size and the V and J genes are those of that table, whereas D and trimming came from the DNA. The profile shows hundreds of thousands of clones, 83% of them singletons. Germline CDR1 WSHSY, CDR2 SAAADI. The CDR3 has 14 amino acids. This receptor was identified in a woman aged 45-59 years who had recovered from COVID-19. This chain links TRBV10-2 with TRBJ2-7; possible D gene TRBD1, 5 bases. Material for sequencing was peripheral blood. The CDR3 is CASKDITPSFEQYF. CDR3 bases: TGCGCCAGCAAGGACATCACCCCCTCCTTCGAGCAGTACTTC.